These T cell receptor beta chains were read from a single sample in a study of PD-1 blockade in mismatch repair-deficient tumors. This table comes from immunoSEQ multiplex PCR, and its TCRdb copy is limited to in-frame clones, with some not included. The sample includes some 84,000 clones, 81% of them seen just once. Sequencing was performed on peripheral blood, taken 12 weeks after starting pembrolizumab. The receptors here all came from an adult with mismatch repair-deficient cancer. CDR3s include the opening cysteine and the closing phenylalanine or tryptophan. The D gene is left open where the match is weak. The size of a clone is reported for some rows only, either as once, few or many, or as a class for expanded clones.

clone_size cdr3_length d_call j_call v_call cdr3_nt cdr3_aa
- 13 - TRBJ1-1 TRBV30 TGTGCCTGGAGTGTTCAGTTGAACACTGAAGCTTTCTTT CAWSVQLNTEAFF
- 12 TRBD1 TRBJ1-1 TRBV7-8 TGTGCCAGCAGCCAAGACAGGGGGCATGCTTTCTTT CASSQDRGHAFF
- 14 TRBD2 TRBJ2-7 TRBV7-8 TGTGCCAGCAGCTTTTTAGCGGGAGATAATGAGCAGTACTTC CASSFLAGDNEQYF
- 12 - TRBJ2-2 TRBV9 TGTGCCAGCAGCACAAACACCGGGGAGCTGTTTTTT CASSTNTGELFF
- 16 TRBD1 TRBJ2-2 TRBV9 TGTGCCAGCAGCGTACTGGACAGGGCTTACACCGGGGAGCTGTTTTTT CASSVLDRAYTGELFF
- 13 - TRBJ2-3 TRBV5-6 TGTGCCAGCAGCTTAACTAGTTGGGATACGCAGTATTTT CASSLTSWDTQYF
- 14 TRBD2 TRBJ2-7 TRBV11-2 TGTGCCAGCAGTGAGACTAGCGGGAGCTACGAGCAGTACTTC CASSETSGSYEQYF
- 14 - TRBJ1-4 TRBV11-2 TGTGCCAGCAGCTTAGAGAGACAGAGCGAAAAACTGTTTTTT CASSLERQSEKLFF
- 14 - TRBJ1-4 TRBV11-2 TGTGCCAGCAGCTACAGGGCGACTAATGAAAAACTGTTTTTT CASSYRATNEKLFF
- 14 - TRBJ1-3 TRBV19 TGTGCCAGTAGTATGGGCAACTCTGGAAACACCATATATTTT CASSMGNSGNTIYF
- 13 - TRBJ2-1 TRBV29-1 TGCAGCGTTGTAATGCGGCTAGTTGGTGAGCAGTTCTTC CSVVMRLVGEQFF
- 16 - TRBJ2-7 TRBV5-6 TGTGCCAGCAGCTTAGCCCTTTGGGGCGGAACCTACGAGCAGTACTTC CASSLALWGGTYEQYF
- 16 TRBD2 TRBJ2-3 TRBV7-9 TGTGCCAGCAGCTTACGACTAGCGGGAGGGGCAGATACGCAGTATTTT CASSLRLAGGADTQYF
- 13 - TRBJ1-1 TRBV7-9 TGTGCCAGCAGCTTGCAGTGGGACCGCGAAGCTTTCTTT CASSLQWDREAFF
- 15 TRBD2 TRBJ2-7 TRBV6-1 TGTGCCAGCAGTGGCTTCGCGGGAGCCTCCTACGAGCAGTACTTC CASSGFAGASYEQYF
- 15 TRBD1 TRBJ1-3 TRBV5-4 TGTGCCAGCAGCTTGGGACAGGGGTTAGGAAACACCATATATTTT CASSLGQGLGNTIYF
- 13 - TRBJ2-7 TRBV7-3 TGTGCCAGCAGCGAGGGGTTGTTGGCTCGGACGTACTTC CASSEGLLARTYF
- 15 TRBD2 TRBJ2-7 TRBV19 TGTGCCAGTAGTATCCCCGGACTAGCGAACTACGAGCAGTACTTC CASSIPGLANYEQYF
few 14 TRBD2 TRBJ2-1 TRBV29-1 TGCAGCGTAGAAACTAGCGGGGGACTCAATGAGCAGTTCTTC CSVETSGGLNEQFF
- 13 - TRBJ2-7 TRBV5-4 TGTGCCAGCAGCTTACAAGGATCCCGCGAGCAGTACTTC CASSLQGSREQYF
- 12 - TRBJ2-2 TRBV9 TGTGCCAGCAGCTCGAACACCGGGGAGCTGTTTTTT CASSSNTGELFF
- 15 TRBD1 TRBJ2-5 TRBV19 TGTGCCAGTAGTATCGGACAGGGAGCTCCAGAGACCCAGTACTTC CASSIGQGAPETQYF
- 13 - TRBJ1-1 TRBV6-5 TGTGCCAGCGGATCAGGCCCGAACACTGAAGCTTTCTTT CASGSGPNTEAFF
- 14 TRBD1 TRBJ1-2 TRBV2 TGTGCCAGCAGAGACGACAGGGAGGGCTATGGCTACACCTTC CASRDDREGYGYTF
- 13 - TRBJ1-1 TRBV11-3 TGTGCCAGCAGCTTAGCCGGTTACACTGAAGCTTTCTTT CASSLAGYTEAFF
- 19 - TRBJ2-3 TRBV27 TGTGCCAGCAGTTTAAGTAGGAGACTAATCCGGGAAGAGACAGATACGCAGTATTTT CASSLSRRLIREETDTQYF
- 15 - TRBJ2-2 TRBV5-4 TGTGCCAGCAGCTTTACCGGGACCTACACCGGGGAGCTGTTTTTT CASSFTGTYTGELFF
- 14 - TRBJ2-3 TRBV13 TGTGCCAGCAGCTCGGCGACATCCCCGGATACGCAGTATTTT CASSSATSPDTQYF
- 16 TRBD2 TRBJ2-7 TRBV7-9 TGTGCCAGCAGCAGTAGCGGGAGCCCCCCAATATACGAGCAGTACTTC CASSSSGSPPIYEQYF
- 11 - TRBJ1-1 TRBV29-1 TGCAGCGCCGATGGCGCTGGCGAAGCTTTCTTT CSADGAGEAFF
- 13 - TRBJ1-5 TRBV11-2 TGTGCCAGCAGCGGAGACAGAAATCAGCCCCAGCATTTT CASSGDRNQPQHF
- 13 TRBD2 TRBJ2-1 TRBV2 TGTGCCAGCAGTGACGGGGGGGGAAATGAGCAGTTCTTC CASSDGGGNEQFF
- 15 - TRBJ2-3 TRBV19 TGTGCCAGTAGTACTTCCGGGACCAGAGCAGATACGCAGTATTTT CASSTSGTRADTQYF
- 11 TRBD1 TRBJ1-1 TRBV20-1 TGCAGTGCTAGGGGACAGGAGGAAGCTTTCTTT CSARGQEEAFF
- 12 - TRBJ2-2 TRBV7-3 TGTGCCAGCAGCCAGGGGAACGGGGAGCTGTTTTTT CASSQGNGELFF
- 16 TRBD2 TRBJ2-1 TRBV19 TGTGCCAGTACAGTAGGGGTAGCGGGGGGCTTCAATGAGCAGTTCTTC CASTVGVAGGFNEQFF
- 15 TRBD1 TRBJ2-7 TRBV7-9 TGTGCCAGCAGCGGGCATAGGACAGGTACCTACGAGCAGTACTTC CASSGHRTGTYEQYF
- 15 - TRBJ2-5 TRBV5-1 TGCGCCAGCAGCTTGAGTTCCCGACAGCAAGAGACCCAGTACTTC CASSLSSRQQETQYF
- 14 - TRBJ1-2 TRBV10-3 TGTGCCATCAGCCCCCTGACAGTCAACTATGGCTACACCTTC CAISPLTVNYGYTF
few 14 TRBD2 TRBJ2-1 TRBV27 TGTGCCAGCAGTAAGGGAGCGGGAAGAAATGAGCAGTTCTTC CASSKGAGRNEQFF
- 11 - TRBJ2-1 TRBV20-1 TGCAGTGCTAGGGGGCAGCCTGAGCAGTTCTTC CSARGQPEQFF
- 15 TRBD1 TRBJ1-2 TRBV13 TGTGCCAGCAGCTCCAACCGGGACAGGGGCGATGGCTACACCTTC CASSSNRDRGDGYTF
- 13 - TRBJ1-2 TRBV7-2 TGTGCCAGCAGCTTCGGGGGATCTGATGGCTACACCTTC CASSFGGSDGYTF
many 11 - TRBJ2-3 TRBV6-6 TGTGCCAGCACCGCGTCTGATACGCAGTATTTT CASTASDTQYF
- 15 - TRBJ2-7 TRBV5-4 TGCGCCAGCAGCCAAGATCTAGGGGTTCGGCGAGAGCAGTACTTC CASSQDLGVRREQYF
- 15 - TRBJ1-2 TRBV11-2 TGTGCCAGCAGCCCGTTCAAGGGTCACGGGTATGGCTACACCTTC CASSPFKGHGYGYTF
- 15 TRBD2 TRBJ2-7 TRBV6-1 TGTGCCAGCAGTTCCGGGACTACCATCTCCTACGAGCAGTACTTC CASSSGTTISYEQYF
once 14 TRBD1 TRBJ1-2 TRBV6-1 TGTGCCAGCAGTGAGAGGGACAGGGCCGTTGGCTACACCTTC CASSERDRAVGYTF
- 15 - TRBJ1-3 TRBV6-5 TGTGCCAGCAAGACGACGGACCTCTCTGGAAACACCATATATTTT CASKTTDLSGNTIYF
- 12 - TRBJ2-7 TRBV5-4 TGTGCCAGCAGCTTGTCTACAAGCGAGCAGTACTTC CASSLSTSEQYF
- 18 - TRBJ2-3 TRBV9 TGTGCCAGCAGCCCACAGGCGGAAACCCTCCCTAGCACAGATACGCAGTATTTT CASSPQAETLPSTDTQYF
- 15 - TRBJ2-5 TRBV15 TGTGCCACCAGCAGAGCTAGCGCGTACCAAGAGACCCAGTACTTC CATSRASAYQETQYF
few 16 TRBD2 TRBJ2-7 TRBV13 TGTGCCAGCAGCTTAGACCGCCTTAGCGGGAGTTACGAGCAGTACTTC CASSLDRLSGSYEQYF
- 15 - TRBJ2-5 TRBV14 TGTGCCAGCAGCCAATTAGTTGGTGATGGGGAGACCCAGTACTTC CASSQLVGDGETQYF
- 13 - TRBJ2-3 TRBV7-3 TGTGCCAGCAGCACACAGGGCACAGATACGCAGTATTTT CASSTQGTDTQYF